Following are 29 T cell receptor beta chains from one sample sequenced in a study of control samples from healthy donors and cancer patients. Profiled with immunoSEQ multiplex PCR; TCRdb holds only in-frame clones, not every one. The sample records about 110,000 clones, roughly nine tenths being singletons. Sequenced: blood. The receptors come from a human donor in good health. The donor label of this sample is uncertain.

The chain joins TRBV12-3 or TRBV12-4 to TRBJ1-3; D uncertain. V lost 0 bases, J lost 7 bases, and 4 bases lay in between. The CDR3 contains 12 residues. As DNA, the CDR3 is TGTGCCAGCAGTTTAGCGTTGAACACCATATATTTT. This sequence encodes CASSLALNTIYF.

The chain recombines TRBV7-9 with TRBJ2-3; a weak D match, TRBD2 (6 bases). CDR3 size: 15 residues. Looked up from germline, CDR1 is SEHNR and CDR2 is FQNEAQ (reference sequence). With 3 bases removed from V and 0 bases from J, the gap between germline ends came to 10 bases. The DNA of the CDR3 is TGTGCCAGCAGCTTCTCTCGGGGGAGCACAGATACGCAGTATTTT. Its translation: CASSFSRGSTDTQYF.

The CDR3 is CASSPVGQGFTDTQYF. CDR3 DNA sequence: TGTGCCAGCTCACCAGTGGGACAGGGGTTCACAGATACGCAGTATTTT. The rearrangement links TRBV18 to TRBJ2-3, with 10 positions matching TRBD1. CDR1 is KGHSH, CDR2 LQKENI, per germline. The CDR3 has 16 amino acids. V lost 2 bases, J lost 2 bases, and 4 bases stayed unmatched.

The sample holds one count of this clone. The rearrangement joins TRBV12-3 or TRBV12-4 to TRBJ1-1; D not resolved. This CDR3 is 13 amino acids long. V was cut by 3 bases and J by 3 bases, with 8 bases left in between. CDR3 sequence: CASSFSVYTEAFF. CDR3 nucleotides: TGTGCCAGCAGTTTTAGCGTTTACACTGAAGCTTTCTTT.

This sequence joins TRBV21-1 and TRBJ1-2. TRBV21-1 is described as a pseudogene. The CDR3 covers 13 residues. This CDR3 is CASRGLSLCFDTF. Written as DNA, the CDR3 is TGTGCCAGCCGGGGTCTGTCCCTATGCTTTGACACCTTC.

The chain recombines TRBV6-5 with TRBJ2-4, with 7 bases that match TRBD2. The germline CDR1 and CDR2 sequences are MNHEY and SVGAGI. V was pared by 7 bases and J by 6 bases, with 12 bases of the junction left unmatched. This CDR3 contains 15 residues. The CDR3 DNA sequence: TGTGCCAGCACTTTCACGGGTGCGGGGGTAAACATTCAGTACTTC. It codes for CASTFTGAGVNIQYF.

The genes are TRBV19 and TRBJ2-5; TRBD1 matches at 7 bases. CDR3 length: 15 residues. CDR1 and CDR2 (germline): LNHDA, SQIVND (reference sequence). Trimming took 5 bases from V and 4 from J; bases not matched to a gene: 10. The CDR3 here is CASSSPTQGSETQYF. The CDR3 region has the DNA TGTGCCAGTAGTTCACCGACACAGGGGTCAGAGACCCAGTACTTC.

CDR3 amino acids: CASSGAGAGEETQYF. The CDR3 DNA sequence: TGTGCCAGCAGCGGAGCCGGGGCGGGGGAAGAGACCCAGTACTTC. V usage is TRBV9 and J usage is TRBJ2-5; 7 bases are shared with TRBD2. J gave up 3 bases and V 3 bases, and 8 bases lay outside the gene matches. The CDR3 extends over 15 amino acids. CDR1 is SGDLS and CDR2 is YYNGEE in the germline V gene.

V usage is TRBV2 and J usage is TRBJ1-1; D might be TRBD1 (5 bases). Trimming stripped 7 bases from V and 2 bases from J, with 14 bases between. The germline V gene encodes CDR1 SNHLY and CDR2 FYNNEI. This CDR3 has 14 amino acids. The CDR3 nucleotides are TGTGCCAGCAACCATGGTAGGGGTAACACTGAAGCTTTCTTT. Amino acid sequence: CASNHGRGNTEAFF.

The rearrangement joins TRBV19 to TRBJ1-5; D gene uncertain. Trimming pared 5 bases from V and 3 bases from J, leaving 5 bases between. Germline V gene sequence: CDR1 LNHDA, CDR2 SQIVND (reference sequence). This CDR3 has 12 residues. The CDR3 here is CASSLTNQPQHF. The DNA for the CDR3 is TGTGCCAGTAGTCTAACCAATCAGCCCCAGCATTTT.

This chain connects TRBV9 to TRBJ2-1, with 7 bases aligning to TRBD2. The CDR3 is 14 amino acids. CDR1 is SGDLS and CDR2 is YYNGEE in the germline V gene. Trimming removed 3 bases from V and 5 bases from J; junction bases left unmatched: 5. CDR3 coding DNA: TGTGCCAGCAGCGAGGGACTAAATAACAATGAGCAGTTCTTC. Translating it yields CASSEGLNNNEQFF.

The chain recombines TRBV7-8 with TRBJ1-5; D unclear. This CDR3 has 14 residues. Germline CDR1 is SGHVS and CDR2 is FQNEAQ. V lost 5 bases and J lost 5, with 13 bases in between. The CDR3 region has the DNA TGTGCCAGCAGCCGAGACCCGCGGTATCAGCCCCAGCATTTT. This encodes CASSRDPRYQPQHF.

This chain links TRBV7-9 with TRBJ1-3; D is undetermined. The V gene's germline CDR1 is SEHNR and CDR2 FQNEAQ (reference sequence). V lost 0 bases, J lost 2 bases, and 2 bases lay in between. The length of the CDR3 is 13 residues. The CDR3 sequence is CASSLATGNTIYF. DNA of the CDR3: TGTGCCAGCAGCTTAGCTACTGGAAACACCATATATTTT.

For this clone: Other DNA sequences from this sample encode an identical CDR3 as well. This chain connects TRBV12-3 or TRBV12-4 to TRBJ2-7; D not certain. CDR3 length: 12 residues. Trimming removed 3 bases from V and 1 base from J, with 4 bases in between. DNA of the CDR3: TGTGCCAGCAGTTTTGGTTCCTACGAGCAGTACTTC. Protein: CASSFGSYEQYF.

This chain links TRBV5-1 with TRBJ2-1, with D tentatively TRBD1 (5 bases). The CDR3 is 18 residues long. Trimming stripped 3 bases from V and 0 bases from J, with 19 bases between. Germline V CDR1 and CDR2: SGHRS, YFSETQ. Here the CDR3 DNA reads TGCGCCAGCAGCTCAAGGGGCTACAGGAGTAGCTCCTACAATGAGCAGTTCTTC. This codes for CASSSRGYRSSSYNEQFF.

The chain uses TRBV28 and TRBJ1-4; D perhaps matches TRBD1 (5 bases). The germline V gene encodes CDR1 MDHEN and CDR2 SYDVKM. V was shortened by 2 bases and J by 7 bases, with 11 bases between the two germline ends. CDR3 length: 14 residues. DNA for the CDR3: TGTGCCAGCAGTTTACAGGGTAGTTTTGAAAAACTGTTTTTT. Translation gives CASSLQGSFEKLFF.

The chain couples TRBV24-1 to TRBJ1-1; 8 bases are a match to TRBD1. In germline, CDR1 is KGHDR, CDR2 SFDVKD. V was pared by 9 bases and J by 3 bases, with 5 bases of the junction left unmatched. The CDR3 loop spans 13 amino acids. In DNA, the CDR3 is TGTGCCACCCGACAACAGGGGGACACTGAAGCTTTCTTT. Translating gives CATRQQGDTEAFF.

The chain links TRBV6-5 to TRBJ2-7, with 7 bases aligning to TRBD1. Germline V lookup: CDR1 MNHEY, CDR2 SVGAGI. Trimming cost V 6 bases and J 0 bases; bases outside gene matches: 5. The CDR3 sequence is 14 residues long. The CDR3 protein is CASSPTGSSYEQYF. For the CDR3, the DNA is TGTGCCAGCAGCCCGACAGGGAGCTCCTACGAGCAGTACTTC.

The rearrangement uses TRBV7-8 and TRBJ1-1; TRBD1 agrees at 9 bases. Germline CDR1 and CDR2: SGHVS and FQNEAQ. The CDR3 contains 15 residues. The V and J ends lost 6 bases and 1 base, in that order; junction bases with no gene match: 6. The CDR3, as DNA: TGTGCCAGCAGGCATCCGGGACAGGGGAACACTGAAGCTTTCTTT. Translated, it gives CASRHPGQGNTEAFF.

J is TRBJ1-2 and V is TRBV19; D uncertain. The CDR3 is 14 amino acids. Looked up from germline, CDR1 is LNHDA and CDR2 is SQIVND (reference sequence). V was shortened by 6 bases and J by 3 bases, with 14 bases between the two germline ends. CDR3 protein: CASSKNDLDYGYTF. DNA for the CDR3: TGTGCCAGTAGCAAGAACGATTTAGACTATGGCTACACCTTC.

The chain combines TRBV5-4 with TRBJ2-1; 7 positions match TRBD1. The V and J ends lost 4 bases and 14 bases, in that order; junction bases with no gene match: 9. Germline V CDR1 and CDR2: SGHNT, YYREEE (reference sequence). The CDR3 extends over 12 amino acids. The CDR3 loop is CASSRTGTEKFF. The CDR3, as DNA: TGTGCCAGCAGCCGAACCGGGACAGAGAAGTTCTTC.

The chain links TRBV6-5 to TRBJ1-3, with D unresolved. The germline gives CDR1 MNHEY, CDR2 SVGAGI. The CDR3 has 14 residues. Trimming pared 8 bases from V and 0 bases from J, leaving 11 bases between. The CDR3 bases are TGTGCCAGCGTTTCTGGGAACTCTGGAAACACCATATATTTT. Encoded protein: CASVSGNSGNTIYF.

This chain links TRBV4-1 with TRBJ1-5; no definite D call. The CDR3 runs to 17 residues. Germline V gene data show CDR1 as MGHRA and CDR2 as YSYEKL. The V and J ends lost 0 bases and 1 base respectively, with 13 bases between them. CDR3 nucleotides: TGCGCCAGCAGCCAAGAGATCTCCCCGGGGAGCAATCAGCCCCAGCATTTT. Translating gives CASSQEISPGSNQPQHF.

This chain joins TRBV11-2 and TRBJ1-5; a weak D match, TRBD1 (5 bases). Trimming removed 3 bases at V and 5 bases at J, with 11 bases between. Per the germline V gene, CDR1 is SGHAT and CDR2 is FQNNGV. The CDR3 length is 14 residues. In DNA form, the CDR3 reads TGTGCCAGCAGCTTTCGGGGGGAGGATCAGCCCCAGCATTTT. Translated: CASSFRGEDQPQHF.

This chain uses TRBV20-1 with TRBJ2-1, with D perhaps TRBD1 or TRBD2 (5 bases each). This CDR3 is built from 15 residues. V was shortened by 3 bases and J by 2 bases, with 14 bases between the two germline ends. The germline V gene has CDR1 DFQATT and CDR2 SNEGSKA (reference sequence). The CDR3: CSASPGTEAYNEQFF. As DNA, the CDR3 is TGCAGTGCTAGTCCTGGGACGGAAGCCTACAATGAGCAGTTCTTC.

The CDR3 DNA is TGTGCCAGCAGCTTAGAAAGACAGTCGGACATTCAGTACTTC. Protein: CASSLERQSDIQYF. This chain uses TRBV11-2 with TRBJ2-4, with D maybe TRBD1 (5 bases). This CDR3 has 14 residues. V lost 0 bases and J 8 bases, leaving 11 bases between the germline ends. Looked up from germline, CDR1 is SGHAT and CDR2 is FQNNGV.

The CDR3 DNA is TGTGCCACCAGCAGAGATTGGAGTTCCGGTTACACCTTC. It encodes CATSRDWSSGYTF. The genes are TRBV15 and TRBJ1-2; D remains unclear. The CDR3 loop spans 13 amino acids. V dropped 0 bases and J dropped 11 bases, with 13 bases sitting between them. The germline CDR1 and CDR2 sequences are LNHNV and YYDKDF (reference sequence).

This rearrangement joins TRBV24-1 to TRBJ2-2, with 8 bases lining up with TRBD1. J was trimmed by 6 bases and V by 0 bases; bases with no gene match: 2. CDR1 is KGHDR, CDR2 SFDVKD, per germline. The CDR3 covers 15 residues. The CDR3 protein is CATSDLGQGSGELFF. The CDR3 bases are TGTGCCACCAGTGATTTGGGACAGGGATCCGGGGAGCTGTTTTTT.

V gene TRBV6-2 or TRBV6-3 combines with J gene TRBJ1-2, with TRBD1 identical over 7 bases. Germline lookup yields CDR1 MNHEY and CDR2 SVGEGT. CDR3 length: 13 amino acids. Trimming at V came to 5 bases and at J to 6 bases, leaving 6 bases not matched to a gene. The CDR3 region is CASSGTAAHGYTF. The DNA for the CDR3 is TGTGCCAGCAGTGGGACAGCCGCTCATGGCTACACCTTC.